This T cell receptor (beta chain) was recorded in a study of blood T cell repertoires in COVID-19. Looking at the study overall: The analysed material was cDNA or gDNA that came from T cells, B-cell-depleted T cells, or PBMCs.

Here immunoSEQ multiplex PCR was the method, and the copy in TCRdb shows in-frame clones only, minus some. The sample records under 300,000 clones, around 81% being singletons. The CDR3 spans 14 residues. Between the trimmed V and J ends, which lost 0 bases and 8 bases, there was a span of 16 bases. Germline V lookup: CDR1 SQVTM, CDR2 ANQGSEA. This TCR was sampled from a woman aged 55-75 years with active or convalescent COVID-19. J is TRBJ2-5 and V is TRBV29-1; D is undetermined. Sample: peripheral blood. The CDR3 loop reads CSVEDTPQKRTQYF. The CDR3 DNA follows: TGCAGCGTTGAAGATACCCCTCAAAAGAGAACCCAGTACTTC.